The 4 T cell receptor beta chains in this list originate from one sample, sequenced in a study of T cells in Graves' hyperthyroidism and ophthalmopathy. Amplified TCR beta CDR3 regions derived from RNA transcripts. The TCR CDR3 first-round RT-PCR relied on the HTBI primer set. TCRdb ran MiXCR on the multiplex PCR reads and lists one entry per CDR3 protein. Altogether approximately 410,000 distinct CDR3 sequences are present, 12% to 15% being singletons, with the ten largest covering about 4.9%. The sample comprised blood. The receptors shown here come from a woman under 30 with Graves' hyperthyroidism.

The table lists this clonotype with many counts. The gene calls are TRBV6-1 and TRBJ2-7, with 7 bases identical to TRBD1. The junction had 8 bases not matched to a gene; V was cut back by 6 bases and J by 3 bases. The CDR3 loop spans 14 amino acids. In germline, CDR1 is MNHNS, CDR2 SASEGT. The DNA of the CDR3 is TGTGCCAGCAGCCCAACGGGACAGATCTACGAGCAGTACTTC. As protein: CASSPTGQIYEQYF.

This clonotype showed up just a few times. The CDR3 DNA reads as TGTGCCAGCAGCGACCGGGGACGGAATTCGCAGTATTTT. Amino acid sequence: CASSDRGRNSQYF. The chain is built from TRBV6-1 and TRBJ2-3, with D perhaps matching TRBD1 or TRBD2 (5 bases each). Trimming pared 6 bases from V and 10 bases from J, leaving 17 bases between. CDR3 size: 13 residues. Germline assignment: CDR1 MNHNS and CDR2 SASEGT.

In this sample, this clonotype turned up many times. The chain is built from TRBV28 and TRBJ1-1, with 10 bases that match TRBD1. The trim removed 2 bases at V and 5 bases at J, leaving 11 bases unmatched. The CDR3 runs to 17 residues. From germline, CDR1 is MDHEN and CDR2 SYDVKM. CDR3 nucleotides: TGTGCCAGCAGTTTAGCGCAGTGGGGACAGGGGTATACTGAAGCTTTCTTT. Translation gives CASSLAQWGQGYTEAFF. The variable domain in full, completed from reference TRBV28 and TRBJ1-1, reads DVKVTQSSRYLVKRTGEKVFLECVQDMDHENMFWYRQDPGLGLRLIYFSYDVKMKEKGDIPEGYSVSREKKERFSLILESASTNQTSMYLCASSLAQWGQGYTEAFFGQGTRLTVV.

In its sample, this clonotype was seen many times. The rearrangement uses TRBV5-6 and TRBJ1-1; D not resolved. The CDR3 is made up of 13 amino acids. Germline V lookup: CDR1 SGHDT, CDR2 YYEEEE. Deletions cut 0 bases from V and 4 bases from J, with 7 bases between. The CDR3 nucleotides read TGTGCCAGCAGCTTGGCAGCAAGCACTGAAGCTTTCTTT. The encoded protein is CASSLAASTEAFF.